This TCR beta chain was sequenced during a study of esophageal squamous cell carcinoma under preoperative chemotherapy. The wider study: TCR repertoires were profiled from both peripheral blood T cells and tumor-infiltrating lymphocytes.

V lost 5 bases, J lost 5 bases, and 28 bases lay in between. CDR1 is SGHAT and CDR2 is FQNNGV in the germline V gene. The CDR3 spans 18 residues. This clonotype was counted at least ten times. Specified time point: before preoperative PTX-NDP chemotherapy. Using its own MiXCR run on the PCR reads, TCRdb lists one record per CDR3 protein. The sample consists of about 30,000 distinct CDR3 sequences, roughly 50% of them appearing once. This specimen was collected from a patient given preoperative chemotherapy. This chain connects TRBV11-2 to TRBJ2-7; D perhaps matches TRBD1 (6 bases). The receptor comes from a human donor with esophageal squamous cell carcinoma. The donor label of this sample is uncertain. CDR3 region: CASSRTAEWSSRGDEQYF. In DNA form, the CDR3 reads TGTGCCAGCAGCCGGACAGCAGAGTGGTCTAGTCGCGGCGACGAGCAGTACTTC.